This TCR beta chain was profiled in a study of T-cell reconstitution after alpha-beta-depleted transplantation in children. Unique molecular identifiers were incorporated when the TCRbeta library was constructed. TCRdb fed the PCR reads into MiXCR, producing one record per CDR3 protein. Here the sample spans about 110,000 distinct CDR3 sequences, around a tenth being singletons. This clonotype was seen many times. Germline assignment: CDR1 MNHNS and CDR2 SASEGT. The CDR3 consists of 15 residues. With 6 bases removed from V and 0 bases from J, the gap between germline ends came to 12 bases. The rearrangement uses TRBV6-1 and TRBJ1-5; D might be TRBD1 (6 bases). The origin of this receptor is a human donor who donated a stem cell graft to a child with acute lymphoblastic leukemia. The specimen was PBMCs from the stem cell graft donor, collected from the stem cell graft. The CDR3 reads CASRDQGNSNQPQHF. CDR3 sequence (DNA): TGTGCCAGCAGGGACCAGGGGAATAGCAATCAGCCCCAGCATTTT.